The rows below give T cell receptor beta chains drawn from one sample of a study of CD8 T cells in ankylosing spondylitis. TCRdb independently ran MiXCR on the 5' RACE reads; one entry per CDR3 protein. Here the sample spans about 800,000 distinct CDR3 sequences, 10% to 15% being singletons. Source material: blood, either unsorted or a sorted T cell fraction (not recorded which). Every receptor here comes from a male donor with ankylosing spondylitis. Both conserved end residues are part of each CDR3. The D gene is left open where the match is weak. The listing skips clone size in some rows; elsewhere it reads once, few, many or a size class.

V: TRBV11-2
J: TRBJ2-1
size: few
D: -
CDR3: CASRGLNYNEQFF
DNA: TGTGCCAGCAGGGGACTGAACTACAATGAGCAGTTCTTC

V: TRBV20-1
J: TRBJ2-5
size: many
D: TRBD1
CDR3: CSARDTGGETQYF
DNA: TGCAGTGCTAGAGATACAGGGGGAGAGACCCAGTACTTC

V: TRBV20-1
J: TRBJ2-3
size: many
D: TRBD2
CDR3: CSARWSGSGTDTQYF
DNA: TGCAGTGCTAGATGGAGCGGGAGTGGTACAGATACGCAGTATTTT

V: TRBV6-2/TRBV6-3
J: TRBJ1-2
size: few
D: TRBD1
CDR3: CASSQGTGNTF
DNA: TGTGCCAGCAGTCAGGGGACAGGGAACACCTTC

V: TRBV20-1
J: TRBJ2-3
size: few
D: TRBD2
CDR3: CSATLAARTDTQYF
DNA: TGCAGTGCTACACTAGCGGCCCGCACAGATACGCAGTATTTT

V: TRBV6-1
J: TRBJ1-6
size: few
D: -
CDR3: CASSDQGRGDSPLHF
DNA: TGTGCCAGCAGTGACCAGGGCCGGGGGGATTCACCCCTCCACTTT

V: TRBV3-1
J: TRBJ2-3
size: few
D: -
CDR3: CASSPRAITDTQYF
DNA: TGTGCCAGCAGCCCTCGGGCCATCACAGATACGCAGTATTTT

V: TRBV20-1
J: TRBJ2-5
size: few
D: -
CDR3: CSASDHASGTQYF
DNA: TGCAGTGCTAGTGACCACGCATCAGGGACCCAGTACTTC

V: TRBV6-2/TRBV6-3
J: TRBJ2-1
size: few
D: -
CDR3: CASSSLSGTLQFF
DNA: TGTGCCAGCAGTTCTTTATCCGGGACTCTACAGTTCTTC

V: TRBV5-1
J: TRBJ2-3
size: -
D: -
CDR3: CASNPRQSTDTQYF
DNA: TGCGCCAGCAACCCACGACAAAGCACAGATACGCAGTATTTT

V: TRBV9
J: TRBJ2-5
size: -
D: TRBD1
CDR3: CASSVVPTGGPHQETQYF
DNA: TGTGCCAGCAGCGTAGTTCCCACAGGGGGCCCCCACCAAGAGACCCAGTACTTC

V: TRBV7-2
J: TRBJ1-1
size: many
D: -
CDR3: CASSLGVGYNTEAFF
DNA: TGTGCCAGCAGCTTAGGAGTGGGATACAACACTGAAGCTTTCTTT

V: TRBV3-1
J: TRBJ2-1
size: -
D: TRBD2
CDR3: CASSPYGASGALSSYNEQFF
DNA: TGTGCCAGCAGCCCATACGGAGCTAGCGGGGCACTAAGCTCCTACAATGAGCAGTTCTTC

V: TRBV11-2
J: TRBJ2-3
size: few
D: -
CDR3: CASSAPSGKRVTDTQYF
DNA: TGTGCCAGCAGCGCACCCTCGGGAAAGCGGGTAACAGATACGCAGTATTTT

V: TRBV6-2/TRBV6-3
J: TRBJ1-1
size: few
D: -
CDR3: CASSYRRGSEAFF
DNA: TGTGCCAGCAGTTACCGTCGAGGTTCGGAAGCTTTCTTT

V: TRBV24-1
J: TRBJ1-6
size: few
D: TRBD1
CDR3: CATSDSDRGSPLHF
DNA: TGTGCCACCAGTGATTCGGACAGGGGCTCACCCCTCCACTTT

V: TRBV6-5
J: TRBJ2-3
size: -
D: -
CDR3: CASSYSLTREGSTDTQYF
DNA: TGTGCCAGCAGTTACTCACTTACCAGGGAAGGGAGCACAGATACGCAGTATTTT

V: TRBV19
J: TRBJ1-5
size: -
D: -
CDR3: CASSNPLPGNQPQHF
DNA: TGTGCCAGTAGTAATCCATTACCTGGGAATCAGCCCCAGCATTTT

V: TRBV20-1
J: TRBJ1-4
size: many
D: TRBD1
CDR3: CSARSTQGARNEKLFF
DNA: TGCAGTGCTAGATCCACACAGGGGGCCAGAAATGAAAAACTGTTTTTT

V: TRBV20-1
J: TRBJ2-5
size: -
D: TRBD2
CDR3: CSALRGGALETQYF
DNA: TGCAGTGCCTTACGCGGGGGGGCCTTGGAGACCCAGTACTTC

V: TRBV29-1
J: TRBJ2-3
size: few
D: -
CDR3: CSVYRPLSDTQYF
DNA: TGCAGCGTCTACCGCCCCCTCTCAGATACGCAGTATTTT

V: TRBV7-2
J: TRBJ1-2
size: few
D: TRBD1
CDR3: CASSSILDRGKRGYTF
DNA: TGTGCCAGCAGCTCCATCCTAGACAGGGGGAAAAGGGGCTACACCTTC

V: TRBV20-1
J: TRBJ2-1
size: -
D: TRBD2
CDR3: CSAGAGVDGEQFF
DNA: TGCAGTGCCGGGGCGGGAGTTGACGGGGAGCAGTTCTTC

V: TRBV20-1
J: TRBJ2-7
size: few
D: TRBD2
CDR3: CSANRLLAGTYEQYF
DNA: TGCAGTGCTAACCGACTACTAGCGGGAACCTACGAGCAGTACTTC

V: TRBV4-3
J: TRBJ2-7
size: -
D: -
CDR3: CASSQNGFEQYF
DNA: TGCGCCAGCAGCCAAAACGGGTTCGAGCAGTACTTC

V: TRBV4-3
J: TRBJ1-1
size: -
D: TRBD1
CDR3: CASSQEGRGRSEAFF
DNA: TGCGCCAGCAGCCAAGAGGGCAGGGGGCGGTCTGAAGCTTTCTTT

V: TRBV6-1
J: TRBJ2-2
size: -
D: -
CDR3: CASSTRGRWTGELFF
DNA: TGTGCCAGCAGTACCCGGGGAAGATGGACCGGGGAGCTGTTTTTT

V: TRBV4-1
J: TRBJ2-1
size: -
D: TRBD1
CDR3: CASSPFGTGKSNEQFF
DNA: TGCGCCAGCAGCCCATTCGGGACAGGGAAGTCAAATGAGCAGTTCTTC

V: TRBV18
J: TRBJ2-1
size: -
D: TRBD1
CDR3: CASSPPRTGSSYNEQFF
DNA: TGTGCCAGCTCACCCCCTCGGACAGGGAGCTCCTACAATGAGCAGTTCTTC

V: TRBV7-9
J: TRBJ1-1
size: few
D: TRBD1
CDR3: CASSLGTGFFTEAFF
DNA: TGTGCCAGCAGCTTAGGGACAGGGTTTTTTACTGAAGCTTTCTTT

V: TRBV20-1
J: TRBJ2-4
size: -
D: TRBD1
CDR3: CSARGYNDRVRAKNIQYF
DNA: TGCAGTGCTAGAGGTTATAACGACAGGGTTAGAGCCAAAAACATTCAGTACTTC

V: TRBV7-8
J: TRBJ2-1
size: -
D: -
CDR3: CASSTWVARTDEQFF
DNA: TGTGCCAGCAGCACCTGGGTAGCGAGAACAGATGAGCAGTTCTTC

V: TRBV5-1
J: TRBJ2-1
size: few
D: -
CDR3: CASCLGGAGYNEQFF
DNA: TGCGCCAGCTGCTTGGGGGGGGCTGGCTACAATGAGCAGTTCTTC

V: TRBV28
J: TRBJ2-7
size: few
D: -
CDR3: CASSIGTYEQYF
DNA: TGTGCCAGCAGTATCGGCACCTACGAGCAGTACTTC

V: TRBV6-5
J: TRBJ1-6
size: many
D: -
CDR3: CASSYSRRSQNYSPLHF
DNA: TGTGCCAGCAGTTACTCGAGGAGGTCACAGAACTATTCACCCCTCCACTTT

V: TRBV20-1
J: TRBJ1-1
size: -
D: -
CDR3: CSAVGGSNTEAFF
DNA: TGCAGTGCTGTTGGAGGTTCGAACACTGAAGCTTTCTTT

V: TRBV7-9
J: TRBJ2-5
size: -
D: -
CDR3: CASPGEETQYF
DNA: TGTGCCAGCCCGGGGGAAGAGACCCAGTACTTC

V: TRBV14
J: TRBJ2-1
size: few
D: -
CDR3: CASSPPGQLSYNEQFF
DNA: TGTGCCAGCAGCCCCCCAGGACAGCTTTCCTACAATGAGCAGTTCTTC

V: TRBV10-3
J: TRBJ1-5
size: many
D: -
CDR3: CAISGGNQPQHF
DNA: TGTGCCATCTCAGGGGGCAATCAGCCCCAGCATTTT

V: TRBV20-1
J: TRBJ1-5
size: -
D: -
CDR3: CSVRGSGDQPQHF
DNA: TGCAGCGTCCGGGGCTCGGGGGATCAGCCCCAGCATTTT

V: TRBV5-1
J: TRBJ2-5
size: few
D: -
CDR3: CASRLGTSQETQYF
DNA: TGCGCCAGCAGACTTGGGACTTCCCAAGAGACCCAGTACTTC

V: TRBV25-1
J: TRBJ2-1
size: few
D: TRBD1
CDR3: CASSSSTGTDYNEQFF
DNA: TGTGCCAGCAGTTCGTCAACCGGGACAGATTACAATGAGCAGTTCTTC

V: TRBV28
J: TRBJ2-7
size: -
D: -
CDR3: CASSFVGTISYEQYF
DNA: TGTGCCAGCAGTTTTGTGGGGACAATATCCTACGAGCAGTACTTC

V: TRBV19
J: TRBJ2-7
size: few
D: TRBD1
CDR3: CAITGTEFMEQYF
DNA: TGTGCCATCACCGGGACAGAATTCATGGAGCAGTACTTC

V: TRBV7-2
J: TRBJ1-1
size: -
D: -
CDR3: CASSYSLSEAFF
DNA: TGTGCCAGCAGTTATAGTCTTTCTGAAGCTTTCTTT

V: TRBV28
J: TRBJ1-1
size: few
D: -
CDR3: CASSPPPGLATEAFF
DNA: TGTGCCAGCAGCCCACCACCAGGGTTGGCCACTGAAGCTTTCTTT

V: TRBV27
J: TRBJ2-7
size: few
D: TRBD2
CDR3: CASSLNPSRGGPYEQYF
DNA: TGTGCCAGCAGTTTAAACCCCTCTCGGGGGGGCCCCTACGAGCAGTACTTC

V: TRBV6-5
J: TRBJ2-5
size: many
D: -
CDR3: CASTRGETQYF
DNA: TGTGCCAGCACCCGGGGTGAGACCCAGTACTTC

V: TRBV6-2/TRBV6-3
J: TRBJ2-5
size: few
D: TRBD1
CDR3: CASSSDRGYETQYF
DNA: TGTGCCAGCAGTAGTGACAGGGGGTACGAGACCCAGTACTTC